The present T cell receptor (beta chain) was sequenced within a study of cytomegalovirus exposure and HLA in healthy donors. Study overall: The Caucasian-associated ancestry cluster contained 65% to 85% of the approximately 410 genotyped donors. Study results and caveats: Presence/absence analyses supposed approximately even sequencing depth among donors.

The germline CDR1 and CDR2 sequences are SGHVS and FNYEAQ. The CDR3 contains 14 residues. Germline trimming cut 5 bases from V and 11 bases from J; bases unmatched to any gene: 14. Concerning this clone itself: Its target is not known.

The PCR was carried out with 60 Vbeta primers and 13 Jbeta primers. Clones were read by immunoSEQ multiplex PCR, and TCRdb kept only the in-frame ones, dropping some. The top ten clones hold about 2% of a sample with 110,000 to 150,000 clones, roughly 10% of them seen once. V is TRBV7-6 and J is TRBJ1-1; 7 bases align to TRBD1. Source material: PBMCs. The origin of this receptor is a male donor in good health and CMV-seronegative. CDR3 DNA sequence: TGTGCCAGCAGCCCAACAAAAGACAGGGTATGGGCTTTCTTT. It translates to CASSPTKDRVWAFF. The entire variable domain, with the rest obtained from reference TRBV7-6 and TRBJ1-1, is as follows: GAGVSQSPRYKVTKRGQDVALRCDPISGHVSLYWYRQALGQGPEFLTYFNYEAQQDKSGLPNDRFSAERPEGSISTLTIQRTEQRDSAMYRCASSPTKDRVWAFFGQGTRLTVV.